Shown below are 21 T cell receptor beta chains from a single sample sequenced in a study of chemoradiotherapy in HPV16-positive cancers. Clones were sequenced by immunoSEQ multiplex PCR, and TCRdb holds only the in-frame ones, with some missing. The sample includes about 11,000 clones, 75% seen only once; the top ten take roughly 7%. Sampling took place from a patient who underwent chemoradiotherapy. The receptors were gathered from a human donor with HPV-associated anogenital cancer.

This chain links TRBV6-1 with TRBJ2-5; TRBD1 agrees at 8 bases. CDR3 length equals 15 residues. Germline V gene lookup returns CDR1 MNHNS and CDR2 SASEGT. V was clipped by 3 bases and J by 2 bases; unmatched bases: 5. The CDR3 spells CASSDWGQVQETQYF. In DNA form, the CDR3 reads TGTGCCAGCAGTGACTGGGGACAGGTTCAAGAGACCCAGTACTTC.

The chain couples TRBV7-2 to TRBJ1-5; D is undetermined. CDR3 length: 16 amino acids. Germline V gene lookup returns CDR1 SGHTA and CDR2 FQGNSA. The ends were cut back, 4 bases at V and 2 bases at J, with 15 bases in the middle. The CDR3 DNA is TGTGCCAGCAGCTACTTTGCGGGCGCGGGCAATCAGCCCCAGCATTTT. This translates into CASSYFAGAGNQPQHF.

The rearrangement links TRBV29-1 to TRBJ1-1; maybe TRBD1 (5 bases). In germline, CDR1 is SQVTM, CDR2 ANQGSEA. The CDR3 sequence is 16 residues long. The ends were cut back, 0 bases at V and 4 bases at J, with 18 bases in the middle. CDR3 nucleotides: TGCAGCGTTGAAGATAAACCGAAGGGGCGCGGCACTGAAGCTTTCTTT. Encoded protein: CSVEDKPKGRGTEAFF.

This chain links TRBV21-1 with TRBJ2-7; the table's D call, TRBD2, was not checked against the DNA. TRBV21-1 is shown as a pseudogene. The CDR3 length is 15 residues. CDR3 residues: CASSNTGVNTYEQYF. The CDR3 DNA sequence: TGTGCCAGCAGCAACACCGGGGTCAATACCTACGAGCAGTACTTC.

The V call is TRBV18, the J call TRBJ2-3, with D possibly matching TRBD2 (6 bases). Germline CDR1 and CDR2: KGHSH and LQKENI. The CDR3 consists of 15 residues. Trimming pared 3 bases from V and 2 bases from J, leaving 12 bases between. The CDR3 protein is CASSPGTSPTDTQYF. CDR3 nucleotide sequence: TGTGCCAGCTCACCGGGAACTAGCCCCACAGATACGCAGTATTTT.

In its sample, this clone was seen a few times. CDR3 loop: CASSADRISGNTIYF. The CDR3 DNA sequence: TGTGCCAGCAGTGCAGACAGGATCTCTGGAAACACCATATATTTT. The chain is built from TRBV28 and TRBJ1-3, with a possible D match to TRBD1 (6 bases). The CDR3 contains 15 residues. The germline V and J ends were trimmed by 5 bases and 0 bases, with 11 bases remaining between them. CDR1 is MDHEN and CDR2 is SYDVKM in the germline V gene. Supplemented by reference TRBV28 and TRBJ1-3, the full variable domain reads DVKVTQSSRYLVKRTGEKVFLECVQDMDHENMFWYRQDPGLGLRLIYFSYDVKMKEKGDIPEGYSVSREKKERFSLILESASTNQTSMYLCASSADRISGNTIYFGEGSWLTVV.

The chain carries TRBV28 and TRBJ2-2, with 11 bases aligning to TRBD2. V was pared by 7 bases and J by 1 base, with 2 bases of the junction left unmatched. This CDR3 comprises 15 residues. Germline values: CDR1 MDHEN, CDR2 SYDVKM. Here the CDR3 reads CASKLAGVNTGELFF. For the CDR3, the DNA is TGTGCCAGCAAACTAGCGGGAGTGAACACCGGGGAGCTGTTTTTT.

This chain's CDR3 is CASSLYRDTTTSEKLFF. In nucleotides, the CDR3 is TGTGCCAGCAGCCTCTACCGGGACACTACGACCTCTGAAAAACTGTTTTTT. The rearrangement links TRBV5-6 to TRBJ1-4; D is possibly TRBD1 (6 bases). The length of the CDR3 is 17 residues. Germline-derived CDR1 and CDR2 are SGHDT and YYEEEE. Between the trimmed V and J ends, which lost 4 bases and 7 bases, there was a span of 23 bases.

The genes are TRBV10-1 and TRBJ2-7, with TRBD2 matching 7 bases. The CDR3 extends over 14 amino acids. V trimming: 4 bases; J trimming: 7 bases; junction bases outside the gene matches: 10. Looked up from germline, CDR1 is WNHNN and CDR2 is SYGVQD (reference sequence). The DNA of the CDR3 is TGCGCCAGCAGTGTTGGGCGGGAGCCAGGGGAGCAGTACTTC. It codes for CASSVGREPGEQYF.

J is TRBJ2-7 and V is TRBV30; possible D gene TRBD1, 5 bases. The CDR3 totals 15 residues. Trimming took off 2 bases at V and 0 bases at J, with 14 bases between the two ends. Germline loops: CDR1 GTSNPN, CDR2 SVGIG (reference sequence). The CDR3: CAWSMVGRSSYEQYF. Here the CDR3 DNA reads TGTGCCTGGAGTATGGTGGGGCGAAGCTCCTACGAGCAGTACTTC.

This chain connects TRBV7-8 to TRBJ2-5; no clear D gene. CDR3 length equals 15 residues. The germline gives CDR1 SGHVS, CDR2 FQNEAQ. Between the trimmed V and J ends, which lost 2 bases and 4 bases, there was a span of 14 bases. CDR3: CASSLWADIGETQYF. DNA for the CDR3: TGTGCCAGCAGCTTATGGGCAGACATAGGAGAGACCCAGTACTTC.

This clone occurred a few times. The J gene is TRBJ1-2, the V gene TRBV15; D is perhaps TRBD1 (6 bases). Per the germline V gene, CDR1 is LNHNV and CDR2 is YYDKDF (reference sequence). The CDR3 is made up of 15 amino acids. Trimming stripped 0 bases from V and 11 bases from J, with 19 bases between. CDR3 DNA sequence: TGTGCCACCAGCAGAGATCGGTTAACAGGGTCGCAGTACACCTTC. Translating it yields CATSRDRLTGSQYTF.

The V gene is TRBV5-8, the J gene TRBJ2-1, with 7 bases matching TRBD1. Germline V lookup: CDR1 SGHTS, CDR2 YDEGEE. V gave up 6 bases and J gave up 5 bases; unmatched junction bases: 5. The CDR3 contains 13 residues. The CDR3 DNA reads as TGTGCCAGCACCCAGGGACAGAACAATGAGCAGTTCTTC. Translation gives CASTQGQNNEQFF.

This chain connects TRBV4-3 to TRBJ1-5, with D perhaps matching TRBD1 (6 bases). The V gene's germline CDR1 is LGHNA and CDR2 YSLEER. V gave up 3 bases and J gave up 8 bases, with 23 bases separating them. The CDR3 has 17 amino acids. Here the CDR3 reads CASSQNRDTPVQEPQHF. Written as DNA, the CDR3 is TGCGCCAGCAGCCAGAACCGGGACACACCCGTTCAGGAGCCCCAGCATTTT.

This chain's CDR3 is CASSFQGELQNEKLFF. The CDR3 DNA is TGTGCCAGCAGTTTTCAGGGAGAGCTACAAAATGAAAAACTGTTTTTT. The rearrangement links TRBV6-5 to TRBJ1-4, with D maybe TRBD1 (5 bases). This CDR3 comprises 16 residues. CDR1 MNHEY and CDR2 SVGAGI come from the germline V gene. V was cut by 4 bases and J by 5 bases, with 17 bases left in between.

This chain links TRBV19 with TRBJ2-3; no clear D gene. This CDR3 contains 15 residues. Trimming removed 4 bases from V and 0 bases from J, with 11 bases in between. Per germline, CDR1 LNHDA and CDR2 SQIVND (reference sequence). The CDR3 sequence is CASSNLEASTDTQYF. CDR3 DNA: TGTGCCAGTAGTAATCTAGAGGCTAGCACAGATACGCAGTATTTT.

The V call is TRBV11-3, the J call TRBJ2-1, with D hard to call. The length of the CDR3 is 15 residues. CDR1 and CDR2 from the germline V gene are SGHNT and YENEEA. V lost 7 bases and J 5 bases, leaving 18 bases between the germline ends. DNA of the CDR3: TGTGCCAGCAAGGTTATCACAGAGAAGAACAATGAGCAGTTCTTC. This gives the protein CASKVITEKNNEQFF.

V gene TRBV4-2 combines with J gene TRBJ2-7; possible D gene TRBD2, 5 bases. From germline, CDR1 is LGHNA and CDR2 YNFKEQ. This CDR3 has 18 amino acids. With 0 bases removed from V and 2 bases from J, the gap between germline ends came to 20 bases. The CDR3 protein is CASSQDRGGVAGTYEQYF. In DNA, the CDR3 is TGTGCCAGCAGCCAAGATCGTGGTGGGGTTGCGGGTACCTACGAGCAGTACTTC.

V gene TRBV28 combines with J gene TRBJ1-5, with unresolved D. V gave up 2 bases and J gave up 11 bases, with 16 bases separating them. The CDR3 length is 14 residues. Germline V lookup: CDR1 MDHEN, CDR2 SYDVKM. CDR3 bases: TGTGCCAGCAGTTTACCAGTGAAGGGAGGATCCCAGCATTTT. This sequence encodes CASSLPVKGGSQHF. The full variable domain, in which reference TRBV28 and TRBJ1-5 provide the parts outside the CDR3, is DVKVTQSSRYLVKRTGEKVFLECVQDMDHENMFWYRQDPGLGLRLIYFSYDVKMKEKGDIPEGYSVSREKKERFSLILESASTNQTSMYLCASSLPVKGGSQHFGDGTRLSIL.

This clone was seen only a few times. The V gene is TRBV6-1, the J gene TRBJ1-1; the D gene is possibly TRBD1 (6 bases). The CDR3 has 13 residues. Trimming stripped 1 base from V and 3 bases from J, with 6 bases between. Germline V gives CDR1 MNHNS, CDR2 SASEGT. CDR3 in amino acids: CASSEGGHTEAFF. The CDR3 bases are TGTGCCAGCAGTGAAGGGGGGCACACTGAAGCTTTCTTT.

This chain joins TRBV11-2 and TRBJ2-7; D unresolved. CDR1 and CDR2 from the germline V gene are SGHAT and FQNNGV. Trimming took off 5 bases at V and 3 bases at J, with 17 bases between the two ends. This CDR3 is built from 15 residues. CDR3 bases: TGTGCCAGCAGCGCCCGTGGGTCAGGCCACTACGAGCAGTACTTC. As protein: CASSARGSGHYEQYF.